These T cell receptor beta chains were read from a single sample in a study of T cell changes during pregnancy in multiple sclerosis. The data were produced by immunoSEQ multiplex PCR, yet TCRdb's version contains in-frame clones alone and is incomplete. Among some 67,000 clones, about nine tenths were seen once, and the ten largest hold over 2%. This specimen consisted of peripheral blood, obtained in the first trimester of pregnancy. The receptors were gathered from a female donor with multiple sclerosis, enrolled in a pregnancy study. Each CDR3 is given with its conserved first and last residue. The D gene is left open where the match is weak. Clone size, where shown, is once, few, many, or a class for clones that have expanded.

CDR3aa: CASSLGLLNSPLHF
CDR3nt: TGTGCCAGCAGCCTCGGTCTCCTGAATTCACCCCTCCACTTT
v_gene: TRBV27
d_gene: -
j_gene: TRBJ1-6
abundance: -

CDR3aa: CASSLPGTADEKLFF
CDR3nt: TGTGCCAGCAGTTTACCCGGGACAGCGGATGAAAAACTGTTTTTT
v_gene: TRBV28
d_gene: TRBD1
j_gene: TRBJ1-4
abundance: few

CDR3aa: CASSGQAGWGAGGYTF
CDR3nt: TGTGCCAGCAGTGGACAGGCTGGTTGGGGGGCAGGTGGCTACACCTTC
v_gene: TRBV28
d_gene: TRBD1
j_gene: TRBJ1-2
abundance: -

CDR3aa: CASSAGTSGPEAQYF
CDR3nt: TGTGCCAGCAGCGCCGGGACTAGCGGACCGGAGGCCCAGTACTTC
v_gene: TRBV9
d_gene: TRBD2
j_gene: TRBJ2-5
abundance: -

CDR3aa: CASSHTGRGSGGTDTQYF
CDR3nt: TGTGCCAGCAGTCACACGGGGAGGGGGAGTGGTGGCACAGATACGCAGTATTTT
v_gene: TRBV27
d_gene: -
j_gene: TRBJ2-3
abundance: -

CDR3aa: CASSHTVTTNEKLFF
CDR3nt: TGTGCCAGCAGTCATACGGTCACAACTAATGAAAAACTGTTTTTT
v_gene: TRBV25-1
d_gene: -
j_gene: TRBJ1-4
abundance: -

CDR3aa: CASIDSRGSTEAFF
CDR3nt: TGTGCCAGTATTGACTCTAGGGGGAGCACTGAAGCTTTCTTT
v_gene: TRBV19
d_gene: -
j_gene: TRBJ1-1
abundance: -

CDR3aa: CASTNNPELGNTIYF
CDR3nt: TGTGCCAGCACTAATAACCCGGAGTTAGGAAACACCATATATTTT
v_gene: TRBV28
d_gene: -
j_gene: TRBJ1-3
abundance: -

CDR3aa: CASSLYRDPNSPLHF
CDR3nt: TGTGCCAGCAGCCTCTACCGGGATCCCAATTCACCCCTCCACTTT
v_gene: TRBV7-9
d_gene: -
j_gene: TRBJ1-6
abundance: few

CDR3aa: CASSSRSSGGAGGSNEQFF
CDR3nt: TGTGCCAGCAGCTCTCGCTCTAGCGGGGGGGCCGGGGGTTCCAATGAGCAGTTCTTC
v_gene: TRBV5-4
d_gene: TRBD2
j_gene: TRBJ2-1
abundance: -

CDR3aa: CASSYSPGSSYNEQFF
CDR3nt: TGTGCCAGCAGTTACTCACCCGGGAGCTCCTACAATGAGCAGTTCTTC
v_gene: TRBV6-5
d_gene: -
j_gene: TRBJ2-1
abundance: -

CDR3aa: CASSVVVSRNTGELFF
CDR3nt: TGTGCCAGCAGCGTAGTGGTTAGCAGAAACACCGGGGAGCTGTTTTTT
v_gene: TRBV9
d_gene: -
j_gene: TRBJ2-2
abundance: -

CDR3aa: CASYNTEAFF
CDR3nt: TGTGCCAGCTATAACACTGAAGCTTTCTTT
v_gene: TRBV7-8
d_gene: -
j_gene: TRBJ1-1
abundance: -

CDR3aa: CASGLSLAGGEETQYF
CDR3nt: TGTGCTAGTGGTTTGAGCTTAGCGGGGGGGGAAGAGACCCAGTACTTC
v_gene: TRBV12-5
d_gene: TRBD2
j_gene: TRBJ2-5
abundance: -

CDR3aa: CASSTSRWSLEQYF
CDR3nt: TGTGCCAGCAGTACCTCTAGGTGGAGTCTCGAGCAGTACTTC
v_gene: TRBV6-1
d_gene: -
j_gene: TRBJ2-7
abundance: -

CDR3aa: CASSSQGVGTEAFF
CDR3nt: TGCGCCAGCAGCTCACAGGGGGTCGGGACTGAAGCTTTCTTT
v_gene: TRBV5-1
d_gene: TRBD1
j_gene: TRBJ1-1
abundance: -

CDR3aa: CASSIGQEVEQYF
CDR3nt: TGTGCCAGCAGCATAGGACAGGAGGTAGAGCAGTACTTC
v_gene: TRBV5-4
d_gene: TRBD1
j_gene: TRBJ2-7
abundance: once

CDR3aa: CASSPDDRNIQYF
CDR3nt: TGTGCCAGCTCACCGGACGACAGGAACATTCAGTACTTC
v_gene: TRBV18
d_gene: -
j_gene: TRBJ2-4
abundance: -

CDR3aa: CASSPLKSGRSEKLFF
CDR3nt: TGTGCCAGCTCCCCCCTAAAAAGTGGTCGGTCTGAAAAACTGTTTTTT
v_gene: TRBV18
d_gene: -
j_gene: TRBJ1-4
abundance: -

CDR3aa: CASSPRDSYGYTF
CDR3nt: TGTGCCAGTAGTCCCCGGGACAGTTATGGCTACACCTTC
v_gene: TRBV19
d_gene: TRBD1
j_gene: TRBJ1-2
abundance: -

CDR3aa: CATSRAAGGLYGYTF
CDR3nt: TGTGCCACCAGCAGAGCAGCAGGGGGGCTCTATGGCTACACCTTC
v_gene: TRBV15
d_gene: TRBD1
j_gene: TRBJ1-2
abundance: -

CDR3aa: CASSVRIGEPSGGYTF
CDR3nt: TGTGCCAGCAGCGTAAGAATTGGGGAGCCCTCCGGCGGCTACACCTTC
v_gene: TRBV9
d_gene: -
j_gene: TRBJ1-2
abundance: -

CDR3aa: CASGTGGSGANVLTF
CDR3nt: TGTGCCAGCGGGACAGGGGGCTCTGGGGCCAACGTCCTGACTTTC
v_gene: TRBV6-5
d_gene: TRBD1
j_gene: TRBJ2-6
abundance: -

CDR3aa: CASSSTVWDSPLHF
CDR3nt: TGTGCCAGCAGCTCGACAGTGTGGGATTCACCCCTCCACTTT
v_gene: TRBV7-2
d_gene: -
j_gene: TRBJ1-6
abundance: -

CDR3aa: CASSSLADSTDTQYF
CDR3nt: TGTGCCAGCAGTTCGCTAGCGGACAGCACAGATACGCAGTATTTT
v_gene: TRBV28
d_gene: TRBD2
j_gene: TRBJ2-3
abundance: -

CDR3aa: CASSKRGNTEAFF
CDR3nt: TGTGCCAGCAGTAAAAGGGGAAACACTGAAGCTTTCTTT
v_gene: TRBV6-5
d_gene: -
j_gene: TRBJ1-1
abundance: -

CDR3aa: CASSDPGTDYEQYF
CDR3nt: TGTGCCAGCAGTGACCCCGGGACAGACTACGAGCAGTACTTC
v_gene: TRBV6-1
d_gene: TRBD1
j_gene: TRBJ2-7
abundance: -

CDR3aa: CASSPRDRANEQFF
CDR3nt: TGTGCCAGCAGTCCCCGGGACAGGGCCAATGAGCAGTTCTTC
v_gene: TRBV28
d_gene: TRBD1
j_gene: TRBJ2-1
abundance: -

CDR3aa: CASRSGYPHEQYF
CDR3nt: TGTGCCAGCAGATCGGGGTACCCCCACGAGCAGTACTTC
v_gene: TRBV2
d_gene: -
j_gene: TRBJ2-7
abundance: -

CDR3aa: CASQDRGGATKNIQYF
CDR3nt: TGTGCCAGCCAAGACCGCGGGGGGGCCACCAAAAACATTCAGTACTTC
v_gene: TRBV2
d_gene: TRBD2
j_gene: TRBJ2-4
abundance: once

CDR3aa: CASSNRDRGALFF
CDR3nt: TGTGCCAGCAGTAACCGGGACAGGGGAGCGCTGTTTTTT
v_gene: TRBV6-1
d_gene: TRBD1
j_gene: TRBJ2-2
abundance: -

CDR3aa: CASSLVWRGAPDTQYF
CDR3nt: TGTGCCAGCAGCTTAGTGTGGCGGGGGGCCCCAGATACGCAGTATTTT
v_gene: TRBV7-6
d_gene: TRBD2
j_gene: TRBJ2-3
abundance: -

CDR3aa: CASNTFRGEAFF
CDR3nt: TGTGCCAGCAACACCTTCCGGGGGGAAGCTTTCTTT
v_gene: TRBV27
d_gene: -
j_gene: TRBJ1-1
abundance: -

CDR3aa: CASSLPGNTEAFF
CDR3nt: TGTGCCAGCAGCTTACCGGGTAACACTGAAGCTTTCTTT
v_gene: TRBV7-9
d_gene: -
j_gene: TRBJ1-1
abundance: -

CDR3aa: CASSFTGPGSSYEQYF
CDR3nt: TGTGCCAGCAGTTTTACAGGGCCGGGGAGCTCCTACGAGCAGTACTTC
v_gene: TRBV2
d_gene: -
j_gene: TRBJ2-7
abundance: -

CDR3aa: CASKRTGRSLEANVLTF
CDR3nt: TGTGCCAGTAAAAGGACAGGACGATCTCTAGAGGCCAACGTCCTGACTTTC
v_gene: TRBV19
d_gene: TRBD1
j_gene: TRBJ2-6
abundance: -

CDR3aa: CASSASGEDTGELFF
CDR3nt: TGTGCCAGCAGTGCGTCGGGAGAGGACACCGGGGAGCTGTTTTTT
v_gene: TRBV2
d_gene: -
j_gene: TRBJ2-2
abundance: -

CDR3aa: CASSLAGDTEAFF
CDR3nt: TGTGCCAGCAGTTTAGCAGGGGACACTGAAGCTTTCTTT
v_gene: TRBV27
d_gene: -
j_gene: TRBJ1-1
abundance: -

CDR3aa: CASSAPGQSSGNTIYF
CDR3nt: TGCGCCAGCAGCGCCCCGGGACAGTCCTCTGGAAACACCATATATTTT
v_gene: TRBV5-1
d_gene: TRBD1
j_gene: TRBJ1-3
abundance: -

CDR3aa: CASSPAGTGYPNIQYF
CDR3nt: TGTGCCAGCAGTCCAGCCGGGACAGGGTACCCAAACATTCAGTACTTC
v_gene: TRBV28
d_gene: TRBD1
j_gene: TRBJ2-4
abundance: -

CDR3aa: CASSERGPRSSPLHF
CDR3nt: TGTGCCAGCTCCGAGAGGGGGCCTCGAAGTTCACCCCTCCACTTT
v_gene: TRBV6-5
d_gene: TRBD1
j_gene: TRBJ1-6
abundance: -

CDR3aa: CASSLEGLGYEQYF
CDR3nt: TGCGCCAGCAGCTTGGAGGGACTAGGATACGAGCAGTACTTC
v_gene: TRBV5-1
d_gene: TRBD2
j_gene: TRBJ2-7
abundance: -

CDR3aa: CASSPQGYTEAFF
CDR3nt: TGTGCCAGCTCACCTCAGGGCTACACTGAAGCTTTCTTT
v_gene: TRBV18
d_gene: -
j_gene: TRBJ1-1
abundance: -

CDR3aa: CASSLGQGGAKNIQYF
CDR3nt: TGTGCCAGCAGCCTAGGACAGGGGGGCGCCAAAAACATTCAGTACTTC
v_gene: TRBV7-9
d_gene: TRBD1
j_gene: TRBJ2-4
abundance: -

CDR3aa: CASSYNAGVDEQYF
CDR3nt: TGTGCCAGCAGTTACAATGCAGGGGTGGACGAGCAGTACTTC
v_gene: TRBV6-5
d_gene: -
j_gene: TRBJ2-7
abundance: -